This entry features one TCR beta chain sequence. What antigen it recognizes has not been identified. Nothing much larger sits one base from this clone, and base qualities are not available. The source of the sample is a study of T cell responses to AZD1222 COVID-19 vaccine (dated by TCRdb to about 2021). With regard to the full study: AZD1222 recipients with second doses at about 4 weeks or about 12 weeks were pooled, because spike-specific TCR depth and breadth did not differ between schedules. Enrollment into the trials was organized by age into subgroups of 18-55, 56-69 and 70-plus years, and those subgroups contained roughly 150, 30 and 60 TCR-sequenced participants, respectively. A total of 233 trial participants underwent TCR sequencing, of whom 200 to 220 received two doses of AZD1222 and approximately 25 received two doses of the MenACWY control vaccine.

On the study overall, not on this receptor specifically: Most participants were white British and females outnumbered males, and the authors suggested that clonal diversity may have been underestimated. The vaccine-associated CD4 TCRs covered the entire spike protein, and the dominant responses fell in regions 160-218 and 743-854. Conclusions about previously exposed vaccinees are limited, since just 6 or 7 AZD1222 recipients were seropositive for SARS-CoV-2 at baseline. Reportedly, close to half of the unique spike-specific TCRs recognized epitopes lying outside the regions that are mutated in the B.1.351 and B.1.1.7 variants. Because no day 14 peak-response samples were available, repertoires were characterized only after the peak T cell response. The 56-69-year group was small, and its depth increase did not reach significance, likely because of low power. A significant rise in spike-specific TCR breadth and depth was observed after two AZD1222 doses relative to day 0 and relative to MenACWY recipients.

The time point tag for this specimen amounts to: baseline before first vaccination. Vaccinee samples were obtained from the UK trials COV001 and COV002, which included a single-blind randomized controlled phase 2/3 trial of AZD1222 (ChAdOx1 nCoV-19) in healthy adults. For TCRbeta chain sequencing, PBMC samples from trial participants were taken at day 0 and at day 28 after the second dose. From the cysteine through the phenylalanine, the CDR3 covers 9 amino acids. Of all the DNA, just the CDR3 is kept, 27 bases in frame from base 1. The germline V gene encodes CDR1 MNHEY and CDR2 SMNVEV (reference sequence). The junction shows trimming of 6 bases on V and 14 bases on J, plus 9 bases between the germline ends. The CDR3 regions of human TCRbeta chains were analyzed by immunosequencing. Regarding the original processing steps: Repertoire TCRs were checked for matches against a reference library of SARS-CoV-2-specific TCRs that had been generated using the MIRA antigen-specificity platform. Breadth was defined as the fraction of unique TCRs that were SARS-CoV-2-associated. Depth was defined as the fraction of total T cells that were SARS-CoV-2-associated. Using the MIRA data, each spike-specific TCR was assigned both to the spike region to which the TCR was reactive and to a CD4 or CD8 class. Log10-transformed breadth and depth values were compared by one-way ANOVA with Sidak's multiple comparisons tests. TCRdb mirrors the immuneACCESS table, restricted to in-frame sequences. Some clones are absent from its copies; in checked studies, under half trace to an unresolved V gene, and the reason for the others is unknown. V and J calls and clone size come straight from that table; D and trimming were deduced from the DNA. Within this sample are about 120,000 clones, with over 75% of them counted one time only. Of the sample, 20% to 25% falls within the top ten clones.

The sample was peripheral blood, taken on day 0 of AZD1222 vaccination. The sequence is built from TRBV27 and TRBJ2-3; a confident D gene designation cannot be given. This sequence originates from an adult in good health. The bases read TGTGCCAGCAGCCCCCCTTGGTATTTT. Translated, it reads CASSPPWYF.